A single T cell receptor beta chain is shown here with its context. Its cognate antigen is unknown. 13 Jbeta primers and 60 Vbeta primers were used for the PCR. The data were produced by immunoSEQ multiplex PCR, yet TCRdb's version contains in-frame clones alone and is incomplete. The sample records some 130,000 clones, less than 85% being singletons. The CDR3 runs to 12 residues. Germline CDR1 SEHNR, CDR2 FQNEAQ (reference sequence). V lost 5 bases and J lost 5, with 10 bases in between. Sampled while nominally healthy, donors likely had unrecorded immune exposures. The data were obtained in a study of cytomegalovirus exposure and HLA in healthy donors. Study-level background: In an earlier analysis, around 120 million unique TCR beta sequences were found from 150 million to 200 million T cells. General study results and limits: A further, later analysis showed that HLA-associated TCR beta chains (compared with equally common others) were more clonally expanded. Later work found most CMV-associated TCR beta chains apparently HLA-restricted.

The TCR sequence derives from a woman in her 50s in good health and CMV-seropositive. Specimen: PBMCs. The chain joins TRBV7-9 to TRBJ2-7; D is ambiguous. The DNA for the CDR3 is TGTGCCAGCAGCGCCGACTTAAACGAGCAGTACTTC. Its protein is CASSADLNEQYF.